The present T cell receptor (beta chain) was sequenced within a study of blood T cell repertoires in COVID-19. Across the whole study: Whether acute or convalescent, the COVID-19 samples came from the United States, Italy and Spain. T cells, B-cell-depleted T cells, or PBMCs provided the cDNA or gDNA that served as material.

CDR1 LGHNA and CDR2 YSLEER come from the germline V gene. The CDR3 has 17 amino acids. Unmatched junction bases numbered 9, after V lost 0 bases and J lost 5 bases. Source study methods: Cell counts per sample came from amplifying reference gene primers. The repertoire was sequenced with immunoSEQ multiplex PCR; TCRdb's copy has only in-frame clones and lacks some. V and J calls and clone size are given by that table; D and trimming were obtained from the DNA. The table lists about 220,000 clones, roughly 82% of them singletons, with about 8.9% in the top ten. Sequences were obtained from peripheral blood. The chain carries TRBV4-3 and TRBJ2-4; 8 bases align to TRBD1. The receptor's source is a man aged 50-60 years with active or convalescent COVID-19. This CDR3 reads CASSQERFGTGENIQYF. CDR3 nucleotides: TGCGCCAGCAGCCAAGAGCGTTTCGGGACAGGTGAAAACATTCAGTACTTC.